Presented here are 18 T cell receptor beta chains from one specimen sequenced in a study of T cell repertoires in cytomegalovirus infection (dated by TCRdb to between 2018 and 2021). These receptors have no known antigen. TCRdb lists the instrument as Illumina HiSeq 1500. The raw public data were reprocessed by TCRdb itself: fastp quality trimming at Q25, MiXCR clonotype calling, in-frame beta chains only. Each record represents a unique CDR3 protein, reported with the most common genes and DNA among its rows. For this sample the table gives tens of thousands of distinct CDR3 sequences, of which around 18% were detected only once. The ten largest clones represent more than 20% of the sample. The sample's treatment or condition label is to be understood as: in vitro stimulation with specific CMV peptide epitopes to enrich CMV-specific T cells. Material: CD8+ T cells from cultured PBMCs, obtained from culture after CMV antigen stimulation. The receptors stem from a human donor in good health (CMV status not recorded). Some clones in this sample may be carry-over from other donors' samples.

This clonotype was seen a few times. The chain uses TRBV7-9 and TRBJ1-2, with 9 bases that match TRBD1. CDR3 length equals 16 residues. Trimming cost V 5 bases and J 8 bases; bases outside gene matches: 15. The germline V gene encodes CDR1 SEHNR and CDR2 FQNEAQ (reference sequence). CDR3 loop: CASSPRSTGGVGGYTF. The CDR3, as DNA: TGTGCCAGCAGCCCCCGCTCTACAGGGGGCGTAGGGGGCTACACCTTC. The variable domain in full, with the rest retrieved from reference TRBV7-9 and TRBJ1-2, is DTGVSQNPRHKITKRGQNVTFRCDPISEHNRLYWYRQTLGQGPEFLTYFQNEAQLEKSRLLSDRFSAERPKGSFSTLEIQRTEQGDSAMYLCASSPRSTGGVGGYTFGSGTRLTVV.

The genes are TRBV5-6 and TRBJ2-1; D not certain. The length of the CDR3 is 12 residues. The V end lost 4 bases, the J end lost 6 bases, and 8 bases lay between the germline ends. Germline V lookup: CDR1 SGHDT, CDR2 YYEEEE. The CDR3 nucleotides read TGTGCCAGCAGCCACACGCGCAATGAGCAGTTCTTC. Amino acids: CASSHTRNEQFF.

The chain couples TRBV11-2 to TRBJ2-3; 10 bases agree with TRBD2. CDR1 and CDR2 (germline): SGHAT, FQNNGV. CDR3 size: 16 residues. Trimming cost V 4 bases and J 2 bases; bases outside gene matches: 6. Here the CDR3 DNA reads TGTGCCAGCAGCTCCCCTAGCGGGAGATACACAGATACGCAGTATTTT. Its protein is CASSSPSGRYTDTQYF.

This clonotype has a count of ten or more. This could be a read error, since a much larger clone is one nucleotide away. This chain links TRBV11-3 with TRBJ2-1; D gene unclear. This CDR3 has 12 residues. CDR1 and CDR2 from the germline V gene are SGHNT and YENEEA. Trimming cost V 3 bases and J 3 bases, with 3 bases left between them. The CDR3 coding sequence is TGTGCCAGCAGCTTCGGCTACAATGAGCAGTTCTTC. The encoded protein is CASSFGYNEQFF.

CDR3 sequence: CASSPTAGAGDEQFF. In DNA, the CDR3 is TGTGCCAGCAGCCCCACGGCGGGAGCTGGGGATGAGCAGTTCTTC. This rearrangement joins TRBV7-8 to TRBJ2-1; 7 bases match TRBD2. Germline trimming cut 5 bases from V and 8 bases from J; bases unmatched to any gene: 12. The CDR3 spans 15 residues. Germline loops: CDR1 SGHVS, CDR2 FQNEAQ.

The V and J genes are TRBV7-6 and TRBJ2-4; possible D gene TRBD1, 5 bases. Germline V CDR1 and CDR2: SGHVS, FNYEAQ. The CDR3 is 16 residues long. V was shortened by 1 base and J by 3 bases, with 13 bases between the two germline ends. The DNA of the CDR3 is TGTGCCAGCAGCTTAGTTCCCCTACAGGACAAAAACATTCAGTACTTC. Translated, it gives CASSLVPLQDKNIQYF.

V gene TRBV7-2 combines with J gene TRBJ2-3, with D perhaps TRBD2 (6 bases). CDR3 length: 16 residues. In germline, CDR1 is SGHTA, CDR2 FQGNSA. V lost 1 base and J lost 4, with 15 bases in between. CDR3 DNA: TGTGCCAGCAGCTTAGACCGGGACTGGGGCCCAGATACGCAGTATTTT. It yields the protein CASSLDRDWGPDTQYF.

The table lists this clonotype with many counts. The chain carries TRBV27 and TRBJ2-1; D gene unclear. Germline V gives CDR1 MNHEY, CDR2 SMNVEV (reference sequence). Trimming shortened V by 2 bases and J by 1 base, and 12 bases separated the two germline ends. The CDR3 is 16 residues long. CDR3 nucleotide sequence: TGTGCCAGCAGTTTAGGGTCAGACCCTTCCTACAATGAGCAGTTCTTC. It encodes CASSLGSDPSYNEQFF.

This clonotype has just a few counts. The rearrangement uses TRBV7-9 and TRBJ1-6; 11 bases are shared with TRBD1. V lost 10 bases to trimming and J lost 10 bases; unmatched junction nucleotides: 9. CDR1 and CDR2 (germline): SEHNR, FQNEAQ (reference sequence). CDR3 length equals 14 residues. The CDR3 DNA is TGTGCCACTCAAATGGGACAGGGGGTGTCACCCCTCCACTTT. Translating gives CATQMGQGVSPLHF.

The V gene is TRBV11-1, the J gene TRBJ2-7, with 9 nucleotides matching TRBD1. The CDR3 length is 14 residues. Germline V gene sequence: CDR1 SGHAT, CDR2 FQDESV (reference sequence). J gave up 6 bases and V 5 bases, and 8 bases lay outside the gene matches. The CDR3 coding sequence is TGTGCCAGCAGCATCTGGACAGGGGAGGGCGAGCAGTACTTC. Translated, it gives CASSIWTGEGEQYF.

This chain uses TRBV19 with TRBJ1-1; no definite D call. The CDR3 is 13 residues long. Trimming stripped 4 bases from V and 1 base from J, with 7 bases between. Germline assignment: CDR1 LNHDA and CDR2 SQIVND (reference sequence). The CDR3 here is CASSTVTNTEAFF. The CDR3 DNA follows: TGTGCCAGTAGTACGGTTACGAACACTGAAGCTTTCTTT.

The chain links TRBV5-5 to TRBJ2-7; TRBD1 matches 9 bases. CDR1 and CDR2 (germline): SGHKS, YYEKEE (reference sequence). This CDR3 region has 16 residues. V shed 0 bases and J 1 base; nucleotides not matched to a gene: 5. DNA for the CDR3: TGTGCCAGCAGCTTGGAGAGGGGACAGGGATCCTACGAGCAGTACTTC. Its translation: CASSLERGQGSYEQYF.

The chain carries TRBV7-2 and TRBJ2-3; 8 nucleotides align to TRBD2. V dropped 1 base and J dropped 5; count of bases not matched to a gene: 2. Germline V gives CDR1 SGHTA, CDR2 FQGNSA. This CDR3 has 14 residues. CDR3 residues: CASSLDGRGDTQYF. CDR3 bases: TGTGCCAGCAGCTTAGACGGGAGGGGAGATACGCAGTATTTT.

This chain links TRBV7-9 with TRBJ1-3, with D possibly matching TRBD1 (6 bases). V lost 1 base, J lost 2 bases, and 6 bases lay in between. The CDR3 extends over 14 amino acids. CDR1 is SEHNR and CDR2 is FQNEAQ in the germline V gene (reference sequence). The CDR3 sequence: CASSLGTAGNTIYF. CDR3 bases: TGTGCCAGCAGCTTAGGGACAGCTGGAAACACCATATATTTT. The full variable domain, completed using reference TRBV7-9 and TRBJ1-3, is DTGVSQNPRHKITKRGQNVTFRCDPISEHNRLYWYRQTLGQGPEFLTYFQNEAQLEKSRLLSDRFSAERPKGSFSTLEIQRTEQGDSAMYLCASSLGTAGNTIYFGEGSWLTVV.

The V call is TRBV13, the J call TRBJ2-1, with no clear D. The V end was cut by 4 bases, the J end by 1 base, with 20 bases between. This CDR3 is 18 amino acids long. Germline-derived CDR1 and CDR2 are PRHDT and FYEKMQ (reference sequence). CDR3 sequence (DNA): TGTGCCAGCAGCTCCGGGCCTTTTGGTTCGGCATCCTACAATGAGCAGTTCTTC. It specifies CASSSGPFGSASYNEQFF. Together with reference TRBV13 and TRBJ2-1, the CDR3 gives the full variable domain: AAGVIQSPRHLIKEKRETATLKCYPIPRHDTVYWYQQGPGQDPQFLISFYEKMQSDKGSIPDRFSAQQFSDYHSELNMSSLELGDSALYFCASSSGPFGSASYNEQFFGPGTRLTVL.

This clonotype has more than one count but fewer than ten. The chain has TRBV7-2 and TRBJ2-1; a possible D gene is TRBD2 (6 bases). The CDR3 contains 15 residues. The germline gives CDR1 SGHTA, CDR2 FQGNSA. V was clipped by 3 bases and J by 5 bases, with 14 bases between them. CDR3 sequence: CASSFPGLKNNEQFF. Written as DNA, the CDR3 is TGTGCCAGCAGCTTTCCGGGACTCAAAAACAATGAGCAGTTCTTC.

J is TRBJ1-5 and V is TRBV2; D possibly corresponds to TRBD1 (6 bases). Germline CDR1 reads SNHLY; CDR2 reads FYNNEI. The CDR3 covers 14 residues. Trimming shortened V by 6 bases and J by 7 bases, and 16 bases separated the two germline ends. The CDR3 loop is CASRRGGYGQPQHF. The CDR3 bases are TGTGCCAGCAGGCGAGGGGGGTACGGGCAGCCCCAGCATTTT.

Of note for this clonotype: Germline and junction disagree at one end, which may indicate a read error. The V call is TRBV6-2 or TRBV6-3, the J call TRBJ2-6; the D is unclear. Germline V CDR1 and CDR2: MNHEY, SVGEGT. This CDR3 contains 15 residues. CDR3 in DNA: TGTGACAGCACCGAGACCCTCTCTGGGGCCAACGTCCTGACTTTC. It is translated as CDSTETLSGANVLTF.